This record concerns one TCR beta chain sequence. Germline loops: CDR1 SGHTA, CDR2 FQGNSA. J lost 6 bases, V lost 5 bases, and 9 bases had no gene match. This CDR3 has 14 amino acids. This specimen belongs to a study of T cells in localized non-small cell lung cancer. Sequencing was performed with immunoSEQ multiplex PCR; in TCRdb, only in-frame clones are kept and a portion is missing. This sample has about 31,000 clones, with 94% found just once. The sample here was peripheral blood, taken before any cancer treatment. This chain links TRBV7-2 with TRBJ1-2, with 7 bases that match TRBD1. This clonotype originated in a woman aged 40-69 years with stage I lung adenocarcinoma. CDR3 in DNA: TGTGCCAGCAGCCCGCGGACAGGTCGCAATGGCTACACCTTC. Translation: CASSPRTGRNGYTF.